This T cell receptor beta chain was recovered during a study of cytomegalovirus exposure and HLA in healthy donors. Whole-study findings and limits: Previous analysis showed most TCR beta V segments were productive about 87% or about 30% of the time. Cytomegalovirus status was reportedly diagnosed by the classifier with high sensitivity and specificity.

The PCR was carried out with 60 Vbeta primers and 13 Jbeta primers. Sequencing was performed with immunoSEQ multiplex PCR; in TCRdb, only in-frame clones are kept and a portion is missing. Of 130,000 or so clones in the sample, more than 70% are singletons; the top ten hold 4.2%. Note on this clone: Its antigen is currently unknown.

This CDR3 region has 16 residues. In germline, CDR1 is MGHRA, CDR2 YSYEKL. The J segment lost 0 bases and the V segment lost 5 bases, leaving 7 bases of the junction unmatched. The chain uses TRBV4-1 and TRBJ1-1; 9 bases line up with TRBD1. Sequenced sample: PBMCs. The receptor comes from a man aged 50-59 years in good health and CMV-seropositive. The CDR3 region has the DNA TGCGCCAGCAGCAGGGGACAGGGAAGGCTGAACACTGAAGCTTTCTTT. It is translated as CASSRGQGRLNTEAFF.